This record concerns one TCR beta chain sequence. The antigen is unknown. Following RNA extraction, reverse transcription yielded cDNA that acted as the sequencing template. Clones were read by immunoSEQ multiplex PCR, and TCRdb kept only the in-frame ones, dropping some. The sample contains 130,000 to 150,000 clones, 82% of which appear only once. The sample comes from a study of CD8+ T cells in alopecia areata. This sample's treatment: oral pan-JAK inhibitor, 5-10 mg twice daily. Lesional scalp punch biopsies and peripheral blood came from alopecia areata patients. Study results and limitations: The study found that many expanded lesional clones persisted in scalp and blood during tofacitinib. When scalp samples are sequenced, resident alphabeta T cells of normal skin are also captured.

This TCR derives from a human donor with alopecia areata. Specimen: CD8+ T cells sorted from blood, collected at week 4, from a patient treated with tofacitinib.

In nucleotides, the CDR3 is TGTGCCAGCAGCAGGATAACTGATACTGAAGCTTTCTTT. Encoded protein: CASSRITDTEAFF. V is TRBV7-8 and J is TRBJ1-1; D gene uncertain. Trimming took off 5 bases at V and 5 bases at J, with 12 bases between the two ends. CDR3 length equals 13 residues. Per germline, CDR1 SGHVS and CDR2 FQNEAQ.